The entry below gives a single TCR beta chain sequence along with its context. What it binds is unknown. The sample comes from a study of monozygotic twins with inflammatory bowel disease. Study findings and constraints: IBD patients carried less diverse TCRbeta repertoires (inverse Simpson) than healthy co-twins. T cell subtypes that differed could not be told apart.

CDR1 and CDR2 from the germline V gene are SGHDT and YYEEEE. The CDR3 contains 15 residues. Every TCR library drew on about 3,300 ng of total RNA. The template-switching step introduced UMIs that carried a 6-nucleotide sample barcode. TCRdb re-analyzed the 5' RACE reads; it lists each CDR3 protein once, without DNA. Its table lists around 190,000 distinct CDR3 sequences. The source material was blood. The rearrangement uses TRBV5-6 and TRBJ2-3; TCRdb's D call, TRBD2, is unchecked because there is no DNA. This clonotype was sampled from a human donor with ulcerative colitis or Crohn's disease, or a healthy co-twin of an affected twin (not recorded which). The CDR3 is CASKGGALTFDTQYF.